The subject of this entry is one TCR beta chain. Its antigen is currently unknown. RNA transcripts gave rise to amplified TCR beta CDR3 regions. The primer set for the first-round RT-PCR of the TCR CDR3 was HTBI. TCRdb reanalysed the multiplex PCR reads using MiXCR and keeps one entry per CDR3 protein. Among around 380,000 distinct CDR3 sequences listed, roughly 14% were seen once. At first hyperthyroidism diagnosis, before any ophthalmopathy symptoms, the blood sample was collected. Extraction of PBMCs used approximately 10 ml of fresh peripheral blood. The germline gives CDR1 SGHNT, CDR2 YYREEE (reference sequence). The CDR3 extends over 14 amino acids. V was trimmed by 0 bases and J by 7 bases, leaving 13 bases between them. This entry belongs to a study of T cells in Graves' hyperthyroidism and ophthalmopathy. Whole-study findings and limits: Most clonotypes expanded in thyroid above 0.001 were likewise present in blood.

The V call is TRBV5-4, the J call TRBJ2-5, with TRBD2 as a possible D gene (7 bases). The clonotype comes from a man aged 25-45 years with Graves' hyperthyroidism that later progressed to Graves' ophthalmopathy. The sample comprised blood. The CDR3 region is CASSLEGGGRTQYF. The DNA of the CDR3 is TGTGCCAGCAGCTTGGAGGGGGGAGGGAGGACCCAGTACTTC.